Here is one T cell receptor (beta chain) with its context. This sample is drawn from a study of control samples from healthy donors and cancer patients. Sequencing used immunoSEQ multiplex PCR; TCRdb keeps in-frame clones, though not all of them. The sample contains about 180,000 clones, approximately 92% of which appear only once. The sample consisted of blood. The source is a man aged 25-40 years in good health.

The CDR3 nucleotides read TGCGCCAGCAGTCAATTTCTGCGGGGCCACGAGCAGTACTTC. Translating it yields CASSQFLRGHEQYF. The V call is TRBV23-1, the J call TRBJ2-7, with D possibly being TRBD2 (6 bases). TRBV23-1 is sorted into the ORF group, with uncertain function. The CDR3 runs 14 residues. The V and J ends lost 1 base and 5 bases respectively, with 12 bases between them.